This is a list of T cell receptor beta chains from one sample in a study of PD-1 blockade in mismatch repair-deficient tumors. Clones were read by immunoSEQ multiplex PCR, and TCRdb kept only the in-frame ones, dropping some. This table holds about 79,000 clones, roughly 80% found once. The material was peripheral blood, obtained 44 weeks after starting pembrolizumab. These receptors originate from an adult with mismatch repair-deficient cancer. Each CDR3 is given with its conserved first and last residue. A D gene is named only where the DNA matches it firmly. Expanded clones are given a class, and other clones once, few, many or no size at all.

DNA: TGTGCCAGCAGCTTAGGCGAGGACTACGAGCAGTACTTC
CDR3: CASSLGEDYEQYF
J: TRBJ2-7
size: once
D: -
V: TRBV11-1

DNA: TGTGCCAGCAGCTTGGGCGGGAGCCCCTACGAGCAGTACTTC
CDR3: CASSLGGSPYEQYF
J: TRBJ2-7
size: -
D: TRBD2
V: TRBV5-6

DNA: TGTGCCAGCAGTTTAGTTCATGGAAACACCATATATTTT
CDR3: CASSLVHGNTIYF
J: TRBJ1-3
size: once
D: -
V: TRBV28

DNA: TGCGCCAGCAGCCGGACAGGGGGCGCGGGAGTTCCCCGATTCCAAGAGACCCAGTACTTC
CDR3: CASSRTGGAGVPRFQETQYF
J: TRBJ2-5
size: -
D: TRBD1
V: TRBV4-1

DNA: TGTGCCAGCAGCTTAGCAGAAGGCAGGGTCTACGAGCAGTACTTC
CDR3: CASSLAEGRVYEQYF
J: TRBJ2-7
size: -
D: -
V: TRBV7-8

DNA: TGTGCCAGCAGTTACTCGGATACAGGCGGAGAGACCCAGTACTTC
CDR3: CASSYSDTGGETQYF
J: TRBJ2-5
size: -
D: -
V: TRBV6-6

DNA: TGCGCCAGCAGCCCTGGACTGACTACCGGGGAGCTGTTTTTT
CDR3: CASSPGLTTGELFF
J: TRBJ2-2
size: -
D: -
V: TRBV4-1

DNA: TGTGCCAGCAGTCCTATGGGGCAGTGGAGTGAAAAACTGTTTTTT
CDR3: CASSPMGQWSEKLFF
J: TRBJ1-4
size: -
D: -
V: TRBV6-5

DNA: TGTGCCAGCAGCCTATTGACAGGGATGCTGTTTTTT
CDR3: CASSLLTGMLFF
J: TRBJ1-4
size: -
D: TRBD1
V: TRBV11-3

DNA: TGTGCCAGCAGCTTGGGAAGGGGAAGGGGTCAGCCCCAGCATTTT
CDR3: CASSLGRGRGQPQHF
J: TRBJ1-5
size: -
D: -
V: TRBV5-4

DNA: TGTGCCAGCAGCTGGGGGGTGGAAGGAAACACCATATATTTT
CDR3: CASSWGVEGNTIYF
J: TRBJ1-3
size: -
D: -
V: TRBV11-2

DNA: TGCGCCAGCAGCCAAGACTGGGCGGGAGAATCCTACAATGAGCAGTTCTTC
CDR3: CASSQDWAGESYNEQFF
J: TRBJ2-1
size: -
D: TRBD2
V: TRBV4-3

DNA: TGCGCCAGCAGCTTGGGGACAGGGGGACTCGAGCAGTACTTC
CDR3: CASSLGTGGLEQYF
J: TRBJ2-7
size: -
D: TRBD1
V: TRBV5-1

DNA: TGTGCTAGTGGCTTCATACCGGGACTGCGGTCTCTTAATCAGCCCCAGCATTTT
CDR3: CASGFIPGLRSLNQPQHF
J: TRBJ1-5
size: once
D: -
V: TRBV12-5

DNA: TGTGCCAGTAGTATAGCACCTGGACTAGCGGGAGTGGGGACCCAGTACTTC
CDR3: CASSIAPGLAGVGTQYF
J: TRBJ2-5
size: -
D: TRBD2
V: TRBV19

DNA: TGTGCCATCCGGAGGGAGAGCACAGATACGCAGTATTTT
CDR3: CAIRRESTDTQYF
J: TRBJ2-3
size: -
D: -
V: TRBV10-3

DNA: TGTGCCAGCAGCTTCCCGCTAGCGGGGAACCAAGAGACCCAGTACTTC
CDR3: CASSFPLAGNQETQYF
J: TRBJ2-5
size: -
D: TRBD2
V: TRBV7-9

DNA: TGTGCCAGCAGCTTAGCGTTAGAGACCCAGTACTTC
CDR3: CASSLALETQYF
J: TRBJ2-5
size: -
D: -
V: TRBV7-9

DNA: TGTGCCAGCAGCTTAGACCCCAGCGGGAGAGAGACCCAGTACTTC
CDR3: CASSLDPSGRETQYF
J: TRBJ2-5
size: -
D: TRBD2
V: TRBV11-1

DNA: TGTGCCAGCAGCCGGACAGTATACCAAGAGACCCAGTACTTC
CDR3: CASSRTVYQETQYF
J: TRBJ2-5
size: -
D: -
V: TRBV5-4

DNA: TGTGCCAGTAGTATAGTTCAGGGCCACGAGCAGTACTTC
CDR3: CASSIVQGHEQYF
J: TRBJ2-7
size: -
D: -
V: TRBV19

DNA: TGTGCCACCAGCAGAGATCAAGGTGGCACCGGGGAGCTGTTTTTT
CDR3: CATSRDQGGTGELFF
J: TRBJ2-2
size: -
D: -
V: TRBV15

DNA: TGCAGCGCAACGTCCGTGGGGTCCTATGGCTACACCTTC
CDR3: CSATSVGSYGYTF
J: TRBJ1-2
size: -
D: -
V: TRBV29-1

DNA: TGTGCCTGGAGTGTGGACAGGACTCCTGTTAGCAATCAGCCCCAGCATTTT
CDR3: CAWSVDRTPVSNQPQHF
J: TRBJ1-5
size: -
D: TRBD1
V: TRBV30

DNA: TGTGCCAGCAGCACAGGACTAGCGGGAGGGGGCGGGACCCAGTACTTC
CDR3: CASSTGLAGGGGTQYF
J: TRBJ2-5
size: -
D: TRBD2
V: TRBV7-8

DNA: TGTGCCAGCAGTACTAGCGGGGGAACCGGGGAGCTGTTTTTT
CDR3: CASSTSGGTGELFF
J: TRBJ2-2
size: -
D: TRBD2
V: TRBV28

DNA: TGCGCCAGCACCCGGACAGGGGGGTACACAGATACGCAGTATTTT
CDR3: CASTRTGGYTDTQYF
J: TRBJ2-3
size: few
D: TRBD1
V: TRBV4-1

DNA: TGTGCCAGCAGTTACTCCGCAGACACTGAAGCTTTCTTT
CDR3: CASSYSADTEAFF
J: TRBJ1-1
size: few
D: -
V: TRBV6-5

DNA: TGTGCCAGCGGGACTAGCGGGAGGTTCTCCTACAATGAGCAGTTCTTC
CDR3: CASGTSGRFSYNEQFF
J: TRBJ2-1
size: -
D: TRBD2
V: TRBV27

DNA: TGCGCCAGCAGCTTGGGCCAGGGGGCTGGATCACCCCTCCACTTT
CDR3: CASSLGQGAGSPLHF
J: TRBJ1-6
size: -
D: TRBD1
V: TRBV5-1

DNA: TGCGCCAGCAGTGCTAGCGGGAGCGGGGGAGAGCAGTTCTTC
CDR3: CASSASGSGGEQFF
J: TRBJ2-1
size: once
D: TRBD2
V: TRBV10-1

DNA: TGTGCCAGCAGCTTAAGCAGCAAGAGACGGTACGAGCAGTACTTC
CDR3: CASSLSSKRRYEQYF
J: TRBJ2-7
size: few
D: -
V: TRBV7-3

DNA: TGCGCCAGCAGTTTTAGCGGGAGACCAGATACGCAGTATTTT
CDR3: CASSFSGRPDTQYF
J: TRBJ2-3
size: once
D: TRBD2
V: TRBV10-1

DNA: TGTGCCAGCAGCTTATCGGACCCTCTTCCTGCGACCTCCTACGAGCAGTACTTC
CDR3: CASSLSDPLPATSYEQYF
J: TRBJ2-7
size: once
D: -
V: TRBV11-1

DNA: TGCGCCAGCAGTGAGCCTGGCGGGAGGGCCGGAGAGACCCAGTACTTC
CDR3: CASSEPGGRAGETQYF
J: TRBJ2-5
size: -
D: TRBD2
V: TRBV10-1

DNA: TGTGCCAGTACAAAGGGGAGCAACTATGGCTACACCTTC
CDR3: CASTKGSNYGYTF
J: TRBJ1-2
size: -
D: -
V: TRBV19

DNA: TGTGCCAGCAGCTCCGCGAGGGAGGAGACCCAGTACTTC
CDR3: CASSSAREETQYF
J: TRBJ2-5
size: -
D: -
V: TRBV7-3

DNA: TGCGCCAGCAGCCAAGAATTCCACAGCAACTATGGCTACACCTTC
CDR3: CASSQEFHSNYGYTF
J: TRBJ1-2
size: -
D: -
V: TRBV4-3

DNA: TGCGCCAGCAGTTGGACTAGAGATAACAATGAGCAGTTCTTC
CDR3: CASSWTRDNNEQFF
J: TRBJ2-1
size: -
D: TRBD2
V: TRBV5-1

DNA: TGTGCCAGCAGCCCACAGGGGGCGCGGAAAGATACGCAGTATTTT
CDR3: CASSPQGARKDTQYF
J: TRBJ2-3
size: -
D: TRBD1
V: TRBV25-1

DNA: TGTGCCAGCGCAAAAGCTGGGGGGGGGACCCAGTACTTC
CDR3: CASAKAGGGTQYF
J: TRBJ2-5
size: few
D: TRBD2
V: TRBV6-6

DNA: TGTGCCAGCAGCCAACAAAGAGGGGGGGGAAGCGAGCAGTACTTC
CDR3: CASSQQRGGGSEQYF
J: TRBJ2-7
size: once
D: -
V: TRBV14

DNA: TGTGCCAGCAGCTTTCAAGAGACCCAGTACTTC
CDR3: CASSFQETQYF
J: TRBJ2-5
size: -
D: -
V: TRBV5-6

DNA: TGTGCCTGGAAATCCCAGGGCACTGAAGCTTTCTTT
CDR3: CAWKSQGTEAFF
J: TRBJ1-1
size: -
D: -
V: TRBV30

DNA: TGTGCCAGCAGTCCCCAGGGGACAGATACGCAGTATTTT
CDR3: CASSPQGTDTQYF
J: TRBJ2-3
size: once
D: -
V: TRBV27

DNA: TGTGCCAGCAGCTTGGTCGGCCTAAGTCCAGATACGCAGTATTTT
CDR3: CASSLVGLSPDTQYF
J: TRBJ2-3
size: -
D: -
V: TRBV5-4

DNA: TGTGCCAGCAGCCAACCGACTTTTGGCTACACCTTC
CDR3: CASSQPTFGYTF
J: TRBJ1-2
size: -
D: -
V: TRBV5-4

DNA: TGTGCCAGCAGTTACCAGGGGACCGTCGGAAATGGCTACACCTTC
CDR3: CASSYQGTVGNGYTF
J: TRBJ1-2
size: -
D: -
V: TRBV6-5

DNA: TGTGCCAGCAGCCAGTTAGCGGGGACCACAGATACGCAGTATTTT
CDR3: CASSQLAGTTDTQYF
J: TRBJ2-3
size: -
D: TRBD2
V: TRBV6-4

DNA: TGTGCCAGTAGTATAGGAGTCGTAGCTACATACGAGCAGTACTTC
CDR3: CASSIGVVATYEQYF
J: TRBJ2-7
size: -
D: -
V: TRBV19

DNA: TGTGCCAGCAGCTTAGTACCAGTGTACGGCAATCAGCCCCAGCATTTT
CDR3: CASSLVPVYGNQPQHF
J: TRBJ1-5
size: -
D: -
V: TRBV7-3

DNA: TGTGCCAGCATCGGTCTATTAAACCGGGACATTCACCGAGAGACCCAGTACTTC
CDR3: CASIGLLNRDIHRETQYF
J: TRBJ2-5
size: -
D: -
V: TRBV14

DNA: TGTGCCAGCAGCTTAGAACGAGTGGCCTACGAGCAGTACTTC
CDR3: CASSLERVAYEQYF
J: TRBJ2-7
size: -
D: -
V: TRBV11-2

DNA: TGTGCCACAAGGGCGAGCGGGAGCCAAGATACGCAGTATTTT
CDR3: CATRASGSQDTQYF
J: TRBJ2-3
size: once
D: TRBD2
V: TRBV6-4

DNA: TGTGCCAGTAGTTTTTCGACTAGCGGGAGGATACAGACGCAGTATTTT
CDR3: CASSFSTSGRIQTQYF
J: TRBJ2-3
size: once
D: TRBD2
V: TRBV19

DNA: TGTGCCAGCAGCCCGTTTAGGGGTATTGATCAGCCCCAGCATTTT
CDR3: CASSPFRGIDQPQHF
J: TRBJ1-5
size: -
D: -
V: TRBV7-9